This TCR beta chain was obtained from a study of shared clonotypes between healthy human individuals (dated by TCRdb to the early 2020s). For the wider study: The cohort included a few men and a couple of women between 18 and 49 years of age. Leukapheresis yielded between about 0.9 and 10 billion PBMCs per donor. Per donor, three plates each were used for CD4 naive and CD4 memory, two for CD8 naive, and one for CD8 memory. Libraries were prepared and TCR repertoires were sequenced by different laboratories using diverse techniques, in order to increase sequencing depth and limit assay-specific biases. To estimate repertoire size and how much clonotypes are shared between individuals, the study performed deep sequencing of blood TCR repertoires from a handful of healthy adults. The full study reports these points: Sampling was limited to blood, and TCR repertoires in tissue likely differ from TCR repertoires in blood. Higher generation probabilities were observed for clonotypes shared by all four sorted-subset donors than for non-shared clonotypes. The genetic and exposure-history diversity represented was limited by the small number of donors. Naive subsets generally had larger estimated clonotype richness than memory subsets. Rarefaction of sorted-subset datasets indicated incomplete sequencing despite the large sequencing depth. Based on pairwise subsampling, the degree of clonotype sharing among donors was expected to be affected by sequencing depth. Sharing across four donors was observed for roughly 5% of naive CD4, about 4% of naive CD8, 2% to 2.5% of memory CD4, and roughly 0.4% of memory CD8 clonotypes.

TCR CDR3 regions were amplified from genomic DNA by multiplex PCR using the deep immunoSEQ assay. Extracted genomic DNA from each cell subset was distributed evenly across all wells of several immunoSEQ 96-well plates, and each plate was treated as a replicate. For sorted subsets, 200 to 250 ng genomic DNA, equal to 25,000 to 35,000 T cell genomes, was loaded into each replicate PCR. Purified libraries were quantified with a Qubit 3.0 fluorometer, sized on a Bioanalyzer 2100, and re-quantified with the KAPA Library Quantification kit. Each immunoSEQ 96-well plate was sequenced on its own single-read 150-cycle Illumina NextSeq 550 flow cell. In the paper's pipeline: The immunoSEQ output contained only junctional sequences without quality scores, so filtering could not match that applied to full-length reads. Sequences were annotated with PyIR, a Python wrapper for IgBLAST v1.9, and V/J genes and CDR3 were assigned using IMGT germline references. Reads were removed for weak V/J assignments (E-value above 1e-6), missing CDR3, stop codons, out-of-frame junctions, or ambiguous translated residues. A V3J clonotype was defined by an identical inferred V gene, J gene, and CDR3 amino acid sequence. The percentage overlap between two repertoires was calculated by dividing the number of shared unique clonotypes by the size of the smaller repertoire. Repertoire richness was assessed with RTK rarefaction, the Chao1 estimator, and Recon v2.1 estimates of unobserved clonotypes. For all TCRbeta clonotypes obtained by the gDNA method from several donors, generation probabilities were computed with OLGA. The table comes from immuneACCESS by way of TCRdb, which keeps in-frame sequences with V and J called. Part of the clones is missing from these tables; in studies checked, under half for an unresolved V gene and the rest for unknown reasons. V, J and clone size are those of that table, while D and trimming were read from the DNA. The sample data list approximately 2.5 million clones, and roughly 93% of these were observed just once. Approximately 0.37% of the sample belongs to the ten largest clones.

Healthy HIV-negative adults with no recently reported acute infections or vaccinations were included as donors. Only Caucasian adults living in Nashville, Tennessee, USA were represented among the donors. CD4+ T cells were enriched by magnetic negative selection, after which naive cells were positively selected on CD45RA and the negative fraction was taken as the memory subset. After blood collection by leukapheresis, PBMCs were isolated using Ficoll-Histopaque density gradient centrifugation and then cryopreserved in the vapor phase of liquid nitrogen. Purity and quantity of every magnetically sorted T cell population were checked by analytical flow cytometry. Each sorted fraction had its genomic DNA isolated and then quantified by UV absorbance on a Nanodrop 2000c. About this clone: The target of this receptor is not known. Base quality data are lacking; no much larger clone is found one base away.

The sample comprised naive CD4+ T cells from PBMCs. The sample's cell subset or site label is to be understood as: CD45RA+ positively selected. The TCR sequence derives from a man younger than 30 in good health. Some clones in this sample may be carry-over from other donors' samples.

At the DNA level, the sequence is TGTGCCAGCAGCTTACAGCGGAACTACGAGCAGTACTTC. This gives the protein CASSLQRNYEQYF. The V and J segments used are TRBV7-3 and TRBJ2-7, and TRBD2 may be the D gene, going by 5 matching bases. Per the germline V gene, SGHTA is the CDR1 and FQGTGA is the CDR2. Its CDR3 holds 13 amino acids, cysteine through phenylalanine. Here the CDR3 DNA is all that survives: 39 bases in frame from base 1. The germline ends are 8 bases apart after V is trimmed by 2 bases and J by 3 bases.